This TCR beta chain comes out of a study of T cell changes during pregnancy in multiple sclerosis. This clone is a singleton in its sample. The V end was cut by 5 bases, the J end by 4 bases, with 20 bases between. This CDR3 is built from 16 residues. Per the germline V gene, CDR1 is LNHDA and CDR2 is SQIVND (reference sequence). The table came from immunoSEQ multiplex PCR; TCRdb's copy has only in-frame clones and leaves some out. The sample consists of about 24,000 clones, approximately 86% of them appearing once. The chain uses TRBV19 and TRBJ1-1; no reliable D call. The sequences come from CD4+ T cells from peripheral blood mononuclear cells, collected in the second trimester of pregnancy. The sequence came from a female donor in good health, enrolled as a control in a pregnancy study. The CDR3 DNA reads TGTGCCAGTAGTTACGTTTACCGCCGACGGGTCACTGAAGCTTTCTTT. It encodes CASSYVYRRRVTEAFF.